This T cell receptor beta chain was identified during a study of cytomegalovirus exposure and HLA in healthy donors. Study summary: Falling in the Caucasian-associated ancestry cluster were 65% to 90% of under 500 genotyped donors. Regarding the study as a whole: DRB1 showed the most TCR associations and HLA-C the fewest in a later analysis, as rates varied by HLA locus. A previous analysis found most TCR beta V segments productive roughly 87% or roughly 30% of the time.

The PCR used 60 Vbeta and 13 Jbeta primers. Clones were sequenced by immunoSEQ multiplex PCR, and TCRdb holds only the in-frame ones, with some missing. The sample has 140,000 to 150,000 clones, roughly four fifths seen once. Remarks on this clone: Its target is unknown.

Germline CDR1 is SQVTM and CDR2 is ANQGSEA. This CDR3 contains 16 residues. Germline trimming cut 5 bases from V and 4 bases from J; bases unmatched to any gene: 9. Specimen: PBMCs. The TCR comes from a middle-aged man in good health and CMV-seropositive. This chain links TRBV29-1 with TRBJ2-6; 9 nucleotides agree with TRBD1. The CDR3: CSVSSGTGSGANVLTF. CDR3 DNA sequence: TGCAGCGTTTCTTCCGGGACAGGGTCCGGGGCCAACGTCCTGACTTTC.